These 28 T cell receptor beta chains came from one sample sequenced in a study of STAT5B mutations in CD4+ large granular lymphocyte leukemia. TCRdb's table, derived via immunoSEQ multiplex PCR, lists solely in-frame clones and lacks some. The profile shows roughly 30,000 clones, 70% to 85% of them singletons. What was sequenced was CD4+ T cells from blood buffy coats. These receptors all stem from a human donor in good health.

The chain links TRBV5-4 to TRBJ2-7; D is possibly TRBD1 (5 bases). Trimming took off 6 bases at V and 0 bases at J, with 16 bases between the two ends. Per the germline V gene, CDR1 is SGHNT and CDR2 is YYREEE (reference sequence). The CDR3 runs 15 residues. This chain's CDR3 is CASTIQGHGSYEQYV. The CDR3 DNA reads TGTGCCAGCACTATTCAGGGTCATGGCTCCTACGAGCAGTACGTC.

CDR3 nucleotides: TGCGCCAGCAATAAGCGGGGACTCCAAGAGACCCAGTACTTC. It is translated as CASNKRGLQETQYF. J is TRBJ2-5 and V is TRBV5-1; 7 bases line up with TRBD2. CDR1 is SGHRS, CDR2 YFSETQ, per germline. V lost 6 bases to trimming and J lost 1 base; unmatched junction nucleotides: 6. This CDR3 has 14 residues.

In this sample, this clone turned up once. This chain links TRBV10-2 with TRBJ2-2, with 10 bases aligning to TRBD1. The J segment lost 5 bases and the V segment lost 3 bases, leaving 3 bases of the junction unmatched. Germline CDR1 reads WSHSY; CDR2 reads SAAADI. CDR3 length: 15 amino acids. The CDR3 coding sequence is TGCGCCAGCAGTGAAGGGACAGGGGTTACCGGGGAGCTGTTTTTT. Translated, it gives CASSEGTGVTGELFF.

The rearrangement links TRBV19 to TRBJ1-4; 7 bases are a match to TRBD1. The junction had 10 bases not matched to a gene; V was cut back by 7 bases and J by 8 bases. This CDR3 contains 14 residues. CDR1 is LNHDA, CDR2 SQIVND, per germline (reference sequence). The CDR3 sequence is CASMGGGAGEKLFF. Written as DNA, the CDR3 is TGTGCCAGTATGGGAGGGGGCGCAGGAGAAAAACTGTTTTTT.

The chain has TRBV6-1 and TRBJ1-5, with 10 positions matching TRBD1. J lost 4 bases, V lost 8 bases, and 5 bases had no gene match. Germline CDR1 reads MNHNS; CDR2 reads SASEGT. This CDR3 contains 14 residues. The CDR3 here is CASGGTGVNQPQHF. The CDR3 nucleotides are TGTGCCAGCGGCGGGACAGGGGTTAATCAGCCCCAGCATTTT.

In this sample, this clone turned up a few times. The chain joins TRBV7-2 to TRBJ1-5; 7 bases fit TRBD1. The CDR3 is 14 residues long. J was trimmed by 3 bases and V by 5 bases; bases with no gene match: 4. Germline CDR1 is SGHTA and CDR2 is FQGNSA. CDR3 protein: CASSKQGINQPQHF. CDR3 DNA: TGTGCCAGCAGCAAACAGGGGATCAATCAGCCCCAGCATTTT.

This clone was observed a single time. The chain has TRBV6-1 and TRBJ2-5, with a weak D call TRBD2 (6 bases). The germline gives CDR1 MNHNS, CDR2 SASEGT. The germline V and J ends were trimmed by 4 bases and 5 bases, with 20 bases remaining between them. This CDR3 comprises 16 residues. Here the CDR3 DNA reads TGTGCCAGCAGTGGTACCGGGATAGGAAGCGGGGAGACCCAGTACTTC. Translating it yields CASSGTGIGSGETQYF.

The V and J genes are TRBV28 and TRBJ2-1; D gene unclear. This CDR3 contains 14 residues. CDR1 is MDHEN and CDR2 is SYDVKM in the germline V gene. Trimming took off 9 bases at V and 0 bases at J, with 12 bases between the two ends. The CDR3 spells CASTLPGSYNEQFF. Here the CDR3 DNA reads TGTGCCAGTACCCTACCAGGCTCCTACAATGAGCAGTTCTTC.

The rearrangement links TRBV6-5 to TRBJ1-3, with unresolved D. Trimming left V 0 bases short and J 3 bases short, with 12 bases between. The length of the CDR3 is 16 residues. Germline CDR1 MNHEY, CDR2 SVGAGI. CDR3 nucleotide sequence: TGTGCCAGCAGTTACTCGGAACTGGCCCGTGGAAACACCATATATTTT. It encodes CASSYSELARGNTIYF.

V and J are TRBV6-6 and TRBJ2-7; D remains ambiguous. This CDR3 comprises 15 residues. Germline V gene data show CDR1 as MNHNY and CDR2 as SVGAGI (reference sequence). V gave up 3 bases and J gave up 3 bases, with 15 bases separating them. CDR3 DNA: TGTGCCAGCAGTTATGGCTCGGCAGAGAACTACGAGCAGTACGTC. It is translated as CASSYGSAENYEQYV.

The V gene is TRBV6-1, the J gene TRBJ2-2; the match to TRBD1 covers 7 bases. The CDR3 is made up of 16 amino acids. Unmatched junction bases numbered 8, after V lost 4 bases and J lost 3 bases. Germline V gene data show CDR1 as MNHNS and CDR2 as SASEGT. The CDR3 here is CASSVDRDRYTGELFF. Written as DNA, the CDR3 is TGTGCCAGCAGTGTCGACCGGGACAGATACACCGGGGAGCTGTTTTTT.

The chain employs TRBV21-1 and TRBJ1-5; the table's TRBD1 call for D was not verified on the DNA. TRBV21-1 has pseudogene status. The length of the CDR3 is 15 residues. The CDR3 nucleotides are TGTGCCAGCTTCCAGGGGACCGCCTTCGGACAGCCCCAGCATTTT. It specifies CASFQGTAFGQPQHF.

Only a few counts were recorded for this clone. This chain joins TRBV7-2 and TRBJ2-4; weak D call: TRBD2 (5 bases). CDR1 is SGHTA and CDR2 is FQGNSA in the germline V gene. The length of the CDR3 is 13 residues. Trimming took off 5 bases at V and 9 bases at J, with 14 bases between the two ends. The chain's CDR3 is CASSPDEGAIQYF. The CDR3 DNA sequence: TGTGCCAGCAGCCCCGATGAGGGAGCCATTCAGTACTTC.

This clone was seen only a few times. This chain connects TRBV11-2 to TRBJ1-6; D possibly corresponds to TRBD1 (5 bases). This CDR3 region has 15 residues. Trimming took 1 base from V and 10 from J, leaving 14 bases between them. CDR1 SGHAT and CDR2 FQNNGV come from the germline V gene. CDR3 sequence (DNA): TGTGCCAGCAGCTTAGGCCTACAGGCTGGATCACCCCTCCACTTT. It specifies CASSLGLQAGSPLHF.

V usage is TRBV19 and J usage is TRBJ2-3, with unresolved D. This CDR3 region has 12 residues. V was clipped by 6 bases and J by 2 bases, with 6 bases between them. Germline V gene data show CDR1 as LNHDA and CDR2 as SQIVND (reference sequence). The CDR3 loop is CASRGYTDTQYF. The CDR3 coding sequence is TGTGCCAGTAGGGGGTACACAGATACGCAGTATTTT.

This chain connects TRBV27 to TRBJ1-6; D is perhaps TRBD1 (5 bases). CDR3 length: 22 residues. Germline V gene data show CDR1 as MNHEY and CDR2 as SMNVEV (reference sequence). V gave up 0 bases and J gave up 1 base, with 25 bases separating them. This chain's CDR3 is CASSLSNRRIWGESSYNSPLHF. The CDR3 DNA sequence: TGTGCCAGCAGTTTATCCAACCGACGTATCTGGGGGGAAAGTTCCTATAATTCACCCCTCCACTTT.

This chain connects TRBV7-8 to TRBJ2-5; D may match TRBD1 or TRBD2 (5 bases each). The CDR3 has 14 amino acids. Trimming stripped 7 bases from V and 2 bases from J, with 14 bases between. The germline V gene encodes CDR1 SGHVS and CDR2 FQNEAQ. The CDR3 nucleotides read TGTGCCAGCACTATCGGGGCAGTACAAGAGACCCAGTACTTC. Protein: CASTIGAVQETQYF. The whole variable domain, remainder taken from reference TRBV7-8 and TRBJ2-5, is GAGVSQSPRYKVAKRGQDVALRCDPISGHVSLFWYQQALGQGPEFLTYFQNEAQLDKSGLPSDRFFAERPEGSVSTLKIQRTQQEDSAVYLCASTIGAVQETQYFGPGTRLLVL.

The chain combines TRBV11-1 with TRBJ1-2; the D gene is possibly TRBD1 (5 bases). Per germline, CDR1 SGHAT and CDR2 FQDESV (reference sequence). Trimming shortened V by 5 bases and J by 8 bases, and 12 bases separated the two germline ends. The CDR3 is made up of 12 amino acids. The chain's CDR3 is CASSPRGGGYTF. In DNA, the CDR3 is TGTGCCAGCAGCCCTAGGGGCGGAGGCTACACCTTC. Full variable domain (missing parts from reference TRBV11-1 and TRBJ1-2): EAEVAQSPRYKITEKSQAVAFWCDPISGHATLYWYRQILGQGPELLVQFQDESVVDDSQLPKDRFSAERLKGVDSTLKIQPAELGDSAMYLCASSPRGGGYTFGSGTRLTVV.

This rearrangement joins TRBV6-5 to TRBJ2-5; a weak D match, TRBD2 (6 bases). Trimming left V 5 bases short and J 1 base short, with 11 bases between. CDR3 length: 14 amino acids. From germline, CDR1 is MNHEY and CDR2 SVGAGI. CDR3 DNA: TGTGCCAGCAGTCGACGGGGGACCCAAGAGACCCAGTACTTC. Translation gives CASSRRGTQETQYF.

The chain carries TRBV11-3 and TRBJ1-1; no definite D call. In germline, CDR1 is SGHNT, CDR2 YENEEA. V was cut by 3 bases and J by 4 bases, with 9 bases left in between. CDR3 length: 13 amino acids. The CDR3 region has the DNA TGTGCCAGCAGCTTGGACTCGAGCACTGAAGCTTTCTTT. Protein: CASSLDSSTEAFF.

The chain is built from TRBV29-1 and TRBJ2-1, with TRBD2 matching 9 bases. The CDR3 totals 17 residues. J gave up 3 bases and V 1 base, and 10 bases lay outside the gene matches. Germline CDR1 SQVTM, CDR2 ANQGSEA. CDR3 bases: TGCAGCGTTGAAGTGGCCAGGGAGCGGGGGGACTACAATGAGCAGTTCTTC. Translating gives CSVEVARERGDYNEQFF.

The rearrangement links TRBV5-1 to TRBJ2-1; TRBD2 matches 15 bases. The CDR3 is 16 residues long. Germline CDR1 and CDR2: SGHRS and YFSETQ. V lost 5 bases, J lost 4 bases, and 4 bases stayed unmatched. The CDR3 reads CASRPGTSGGYNEQFF. CDR3 coding DNA: TGCGCCAGCAGACCCGGGACTAGCGGGGGGTACAATGAGCAGTTCTTC.

The CDR3 DNA is TGTGCCAGTAGTATTAACTGGTCGGGGTTGCGGGAAAAACTGTTTTTT. It yields the protein CASSINWSGLREKLFF. The V call is TRBV19, the J call TRBJ1-4, with no clear D. Germline assignment: CDR1 LNHDA and CDR2 SQIVND (reference sequence). V was cut by 3 bases and J by 8 bases, with 19 bases left in between. The CDR3 sequence is 16 residues long.

This chain connects TRBV9 to TRBJ2-5; D is perhaps TRBD1 (5 bases). The germline V and J ends were trimmed by 0 bases and 5 bases, with 20 bases remaining between them. The CDR3 sequence is 17 residues long. Germline CDR1 SGDLS, CDR2 YYNGEE. CDR3 protein: CASSVEPQGRNGETQYF. The CDR3 DNA sequence: TGTGCCAGCAGCGTAGAACCGCAGGGTCGAAACGGGGAGACCCAGTACTTC.

This chain uses TRBV7-2 with TRBJ1-1, with D possibly being TRBD1 (5 bases). Trimming pared 3 bases from V and 1 base from J, leaving 6 bases between. The CDR3 runs 13 residues. Germline CDR1 and CDR2: SGHTA and FQGNSA. CDR3 loop: CASSFGANTEAFF. CDR3 DNA: TGTGCCAGCAGCTTTGGGGCGAACACTGAAGCTTTCTTT. Based on the CDR3 plus reference TRBV7-2 and TRBJ1-1, the full variable domain is GAGVSQSPSNKVTEKGKDVELRCDPISGHTALYWYRQSLGQGLEFLIYFQGNSAPDKSGLPSDRFSAERTGGSVSTLTIQRTQQEDSAVYLCASSFGANTEAFFGQGTRLTVV.

The chain carries TRBV9 and TRBJ2-3; TRBD1 matches at 8 bases. Looked up from germline, CDR1 is SGDLS and CDR2 is YYNGEE. Losses at the gene ends were 0 bases for V and 3 bases for J; bases not matched to a gene: 6. CDR3 length: 16 residues. CDR3: CASSVGTRTGTDTQYF. The CDR3 nucleotides are TGTGCCAGCAGCGTAGGGACCCGGACAGGGACAGATACGCAGTATTTT. The full variable domain, rest sourced from reference TRBV9 and TRBJ2-3, is DSGVTQTPKHLITATGQRVTLRCSPRSGDLSVYWYQQSLDQGLQFLIQYYNGEERAKGNILERFSAQQFPDLHSELNLSSLELGDSALYFCASSVGTRTGTDTQYFGPGTRLTVL.

On this clone itself: One end of the junction does not line up with germline, which may come from a read error. The chain carries TRBV7-2 and TRBJ1-3, with D unresolved. The CDR3 covers 11 residues. Looked up from germline, CDR1 is SGHTA and CDR2 is FQGNSA. The CDR3 here is CASSSGQAPIF. The DNA of the CDR3 is TGTGCCAGCAGCTCGGGCCAGGCCCCCATTTTT.

The chain links TRBV6-6 to TRBJ1-1, with a tentative D call TRBD1 (5 bases). V dropped 10 bases and J dropped 1 base, with 22 bases sitting between them. Germline CDR1 is MNHNY and CDR2 is SVGAGI (reference sequence). This CDR3 spans 16 amino acids. The CDR3 nucleotides read TGTGCCACCCTAGGGGCGGGGATAGGCCCGAACACTGAAGCTTTCTTT. It codes for CATLGAGIGPNTEAFF.